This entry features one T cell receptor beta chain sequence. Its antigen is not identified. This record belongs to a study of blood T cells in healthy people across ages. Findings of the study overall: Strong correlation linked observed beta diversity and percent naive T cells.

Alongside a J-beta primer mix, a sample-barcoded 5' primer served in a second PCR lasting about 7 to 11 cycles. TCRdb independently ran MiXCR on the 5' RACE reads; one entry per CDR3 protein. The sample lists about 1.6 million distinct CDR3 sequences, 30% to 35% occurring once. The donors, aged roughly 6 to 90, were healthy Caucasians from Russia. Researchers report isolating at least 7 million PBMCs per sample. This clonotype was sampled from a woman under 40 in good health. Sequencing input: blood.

CDR3: CASSPMGGTEAFF. CDR3 nucleotides: TGCGCCAGCAGCCCAATGGGGGGAACTGAAGCTTTCTTT. The rearrangement joins TRBV4-1 to TRBJ1-1, with a possible D match to TRBD1 (5 bases). CDR1 is MGHRA, CDR2 YSYEKL, per germline. The CDR3 sequence is 13 residues long. V lost 4 bases, J lost 5 bases, and 11 bases lay in between.